This T cell receptor (beta chain) was identified during a study of blood T cell repertoires in COVID-19 (TCRdb year 2020). Background for the entire study: Collaborator samples came from the United States, Italy and Spain and covered acute and convalescent phases of COVID-19. Nearly every sample came with metadata listing a de-identified subject ID, COVID-19 status, age in years and sex. The repertoires were made available in a free public database intended to serve as a resource for research on the immune response to SARS-CoV-2. The prospective study material was composed of cDNA or gDNA derived from T cells, B-cell-depleted T cells, or PBMCs. The samples were drawn from the first 160 participants of the ongoing ImmuneRACE study and from roughly 1,300 subjects provided by 6 global collaborators. HLA class I and class II types, where available, came from metadata supplied by the sample provider rather than from assay-based typing. Subjects who had been exposed to COVID-19, were actively infected with it, or had recovered from it provided the deeply sampled blood TCRbeta repertoires that made up the dataset. General conclusions and limits of the study: The quantity of clinical and demographic metadata differed by source and by participant and was supplied without curation.

The immunoSEQ Assay, a bias-controlled multiplex PCR, was used to amplify TCRbeta CDR3 regions from genomic DNA. Turning to the authors' computational methods: The number of nucleated cells in each sample was estimated from the amplification of reference gene primers within the assay. To quantify the absolute abundance of each unique TCRbeta CDR3 rearrangement, sequence reads were collapsed and filtered. Productive Simpson clonality was computed per sample as the square root of Simpson's diversity index over productive rearrangements. What TCRdb holds here is the immuneACCESS table cut down to in-frame rearrangements. Part of the clones is not present; checked against another copy, under half of the missing clones reflect an unresolved V gene, and the others are unexplained. V and J calls and clone size are those listed in that table; D and trimming were worked out from the DNA. The sample data list about 190,000 clones, and about 80% of these were observed just once. Of the sample, 6% to 8.5% is held by the ten largest clones.

The collaborating institutions used their own protocols to collect whole blood in K2EDTA tubes. For TCRbeta analysis, collaborator samples were shipped as frozen whole blood, as isolated PBMCs, or as DNA extracted from either sample type. Comment on this clone: Its antigen remains undetermined. No base quality values were provided; no much bigger clone lies one nucleotide off.

Sequences were obtained from peripheral blood. The sequence was obtained from a man aged 60-69 years with acute or convalescent COVID-19.

DNA sequence: TGTGCCAGCAGTTTGGGAGGGATACCTGAAGCTTTCTTT. Translated, this is CASSLGGIPEAFF. The V and J genes are TRBV28 and TRBJ1-1; too little of a D gene remains to name it. In the germline V gene, CDR1 corresponds to MDHEN and CDR2 to SYDVKM. V is pared back by 3 bases and J by 6 bases, with 11 bases lying between the germline termini. The CDR3 runs 13 residues from the cysteine to the phenylalanine. Only the CDR3 DNA is retained, 39 bases long and in frame from the first base.